The 17 T cell receptor beta chains presented below share a single source sample, sequenced in a study of blood T cell repertoires in COVID-19. The data were produced by immunoSEQ multiplex PCR, yet TCRdb's version contains in-frame clones alone and is incomplete. Of around 92,000 clones listed, 74% are singletons. Sequenced sample: peripheral blood. The receptors were sampled from a man between 65 and 80 years old with COVID-19, enrolled during active disease.

The chain combines TRBV2 with TRBJ1-6, with 10 positions matching TRBD1. Per the germline V gene, CDR1 is SNHLY and CDR2 is FYNNEI. This CDR3 is built from 18 residues. V dropped 4 bases and J dropped 9; count of bases not matched to a gene: 15. This CDR3 is CASSVDRGRTSFGSPLHF. CDR3 DNA: TGTGCCAGCAGTGTAGACAGGGGGCGGACCTCCTTTGGTTCACCCCTCCACTTT.

The chain combines TRBV9 with TRBJ2-3; 8 positions agree with TRBD2. This CDR3 contains 18 residues. Trimming took 6 bases from V and 0 from J; bases not matched to a gene: 15. The germline gives CDR1 SGDLS, CDR2 YYNGEE. This chain's CDR3 is CASTPRTSGVISTDTQYF. CDR3 DNA sequence: TGTGCCAGCACCCCTCGAACTAGCGGAGTCATTAGCACAGATACGCAGTATTTT. Based on the CDR3 plus reference TRBV9 and TRBJ2-3, the full variable domain is DSGVTQTPKHLITATGQRVTLRCSPRSGDLSVYWYQQSLDQGLQFLIQYYNGEERAKGNILERFSAQQFPDLHSELNLSSLELGDSALYFCASTPRTSGVISTDTQYFGPGTRLTVL.

The chain is built from TRBV29-1 and TRBJ1-5; TRBD1 matches 7 bases. V was clipped by 4 bases and J by 0 bases; unmatched bases: 3. This CDR3 contains 14 residues. Germline assignment: CDR1 SQVTM and CDR2 ANQGSEA. CDR3 nucleotides: TGCAGCGTTGCTCAGGGGGTTAGCAATCAGCCCCAGCATTTT. This sequence encodes CSVAQGVSNQPQHF.

This chain links TRBV18 with TRBJ2-7, with TRBD2 matching over 7 bases. V lost 1 base and J lost 3; bases outside the gene matches: 9. Germline V CDR1 and CDR2: KGHSH, LQKENI. This CDR3 has 16 amino acids. The CDR3 nucleotides are TGTGCCAGCTCACCACGACAGACGGGAGGAGACTACGAGCAGTACTTC. It codes for CASSPRQTGGDYEQYF.

CDR3 residues: CASSLEGAVNTGELFF. CDR3 nucleotides: TGTGCCAGCAGCTTAGAAGGGGCAGTGAACACCGGGGAGCTGTTTTTT. This chain uses TRBV7-8 with TRBJ2-2, with a weak D call TRBD1 (5 bases). The CDR3 loop spans 16 amino acids. The V end was cut by 1 base, the J end by 1 base, with 10 bases between. Germline V CDR1 and CDR2: SGHVS, FQNEAQ. Variable domain in full (rest from reference TRBV7-8 and TRBJ2-2): GAGVSQSPRYKVAKRGQDVALRCDPISGHVSLFWYQQALGQGPEFLTYFQNEAQLDKSGLPSDRFFAERPEGSVSTLKIQRTQQEDSAVYLCASSLEGAVNTGELFFGEGSRLTVL.

The chain is built from TRBV28 and TRBJ1-2, with TRBD1 matching 7 bases. This CDR3 has 16 amino acids. With V trimmed by 7 bases and J by 1 base, 12 bases remained unmatched. CDR1 and CDR2 (germline): MDHEN, SYDVKM. The CDR3: CASTRQGTDLNYGYTF. CDR3 DNA: TGTGCCAGCACCAGACAGGGCACAGACCTTAACTATGGCTACACCTTC.

The gene calls are TRBV20-1 and TRBJ1-1; D gene uncertain. V lost 2 bases, J lost 7 bases, and 8 bases lay in between. Germline V gene sequence: CDR1 DFQATT, CDR2 SNEGSKA (reference sequence). This CDR3 is 11 amino acids long. The CDR3 spells CSARYRGEAFF. The DNA of the CDR3 is TGCAGTGCTAGATATCGGGGTGAAGCTTTCTTT.

This chain joins TRBV3-1 (or the pseudogene TRBV3-2) and TRBJ2-1; 8 positions match TRBD1. The CDR3 sequence is 17 residues long. J lost 4 bases, V lost 4 bases, and 12 bases had no gene match. The germline V gene encodes CDR1 LGHDT and CDR2 YNNKEL (reference sequence). The CDR3 nucleotides are TGTGCCAGCAGCCGGGACCCTTACAGGGGGACGTACAATGAGCAGTTCTTC. The encoded protein is CASSRDPYRGTYNEQFF.

The chain joins TRBV6-5 to TRBJ1-1; unclear D gene. CDR3 length: 15 residues. Germline V gives CDR1 MNHEY, CDR2 SVGAGI. Trimming took off 1 base at V and 2 bases at J, with 11 bases between the two ends. In DNA form, the CDR3 reads TGTGCCAGCAGTTACTTAGTCGACACTAACACTGAAGCTTTCTTT. Its protein product is CASSYLVDTNTEAFF.

The chain has TRBV28 and TRBJ1-4; D is ambiguous. The CDR3 is 14 residues long. The V gene lost 3 bases and the J gene lost 2 bases, with 7 bases spanning the gap. Germline CDR1 reads MDHEN; CDR2 reads SYDVKM. The CDR3 sequence is CASSLAYTNEKLFF. The CDR3 bases are TGTGCCAGCAGTTTGGCTTATACTAATGAAAAACTGTTTTTT. The full variable domain, rest sourced from reference TRBV28 and TRBJ1-4, is DVKVTQSSRYLVKRTGEKVFLECVQDMDHENMFWYRQDPGLGLRLIYFSYDVKMKEKGDIPEGYSVSREKKERFSLILESASTNQTSMYLCASSLAYTNEKLFFGSGTQLSVL.

The chain has TRBV18 and TRBJ1-1, with a weak D call TRBD1 (5 bases). The CDR3 covers 15 residues. Germline CDR1 and CDR2: KGHSH and LQKENI. Trimming pared 3 bases from V and 3 bases from J, leaving 14 bases between. The DNA of the CDR3 is TGTGCCAGCTCACCGGGGGGAAATGGTCACACTGAAGCTTTCTTT. Translation: CASSPGGNGHTEAFF.

In this sample, this clone turned up a few times. V is TRBV28 and J is TRBJ1-1, with D possibly being TRBD1 (6 bases). Germline V gene data show CDR1 as MDHEN and CDR2 as SYDVKM. V was clipped by 7 bases and J by 1 base, with 16 bases between them. The CDR3 runs to 15 residues. The CDR3 DNA reads as TGTGCCAGCACTAGGGGGGGCGGGCGGAACACTGAAGCTTTCTTT. It codes for CASTRGGGRNTEAFF.

Here the CDR3 reads CASSQGRSRMGGPQGSLQYF. The CDR3 DNA is TGCGCCAGCAGCCAAGGTCGTAGTCGGATGGGGGGACCCCAAGGAAGCCTTCAGTACTTC. The rearrangement joins TRBV4-1 to TRBJ2-4, with D maybe TRBD2 (6 bases). The V gene's germline CDR1 is MGHRA and CDR2 YSYEKL. Trimming cost V 1 base and J 11 bases, with 33 bases left between them. The length of the CDR3 is 20 residues.

This clone was seen once. V usage is TRBV19 and J usage is TRBJ2-7; TRBD1 matches 8 bases. CDR1 and CDR2 (germline): LNHDA, SQIVND (reference sequence). This CDR3 comprises 14 residues. Trimming cost V 6 bases and J 2 bases; bases outside gene matches: 6. CDR3 nucleotide sequence: TGTGCCAGTAGGACCGGGACAGGCCCCTACGAGCAGTACTTC. This sequence encodes CASRTGTGPYEQYF.

This rearrangement joins TRBV7-6 to TRBJ2-1; a weak D match, TRBD1 (6 bases). The CDR3 runs 15 residues. CDR1 and CDR2 from the germline V gene are SGHVS and FNYEAQ. V was cut by 5 bases and J by 0 bases, with 11 bases left in between. The CDR3 loop is CASSPGTYSYNEQFF. The CDR3 DNA reads as TGTGCCAGCAGCCCAGGGACATACTCCTACAATGAGCAGTTCTTC.

J is TRBJ2-1 and V is TRBV30, with D possibly matching TRBD2 (6 bases). V lost 6 bases and J 2 bases, leaving 20 bases between the germline ends. CDR3 length: 16 residues. Looked up from germline, CDR1 is GTSNPN and CDR2 is SVGIG (reference sequence). CDR3: CACTQSDSGTYNEQFF. As DNA, the CDR3 is TGTGCCTGCACCCAGTCTGATAGCGGCACCTACAATGAGCAGTTCTTC.

This chain connects TRBV3-1 (or the pseudogene TRBV3-2) to TRBJ1-2, with D possibly matching TRBD1 (6 bases). Germline CDR1 and CDR2: LGHDT and YNNKEL (reference sequence). The CDR3 has 13 amino acids. Deletions cut 1 base from V and 7 bases from J, with 10 bases between. CDR3 nucleotides: TGTGCCAGCAGCCAAGCCAGGGGTGGTGGCTACACCTTC. It yields the protein CASSQARGGGYTF.